Here is one T cell receptor (beta chain) with its context. The CDR3 extends over 15 amino acids. The ends lost 2 bases at V and 4 bases at J; junction bases unmatched: 9. Germline CDR1 reads SGHRS; CDR2 reads YFSETQ. Profiling relied on immunoSEQ multiplex PCR, and the TCRdb table lists in-frame clones only, not all of them. Among more than 25,000 clones listed, approximately 88% were seen once. The data originate from a study of T cell responses to AZD1222 COVID-19 vaccine. Sample: peripheral blood, taken on day 0 of AZD1222 vaccination. The clonotype was recovered from an adult in good health. The chain recombines TRBV5-1 with TRBJ2-7, with 7 bases matching TRBD1. In nucleotides, the CDR3 is TGCGCCAGCAGCTTACGACGGGACAGCCCTTACGAGCAGTACTTC. This gives the protein CASSLRRDSPYEQYF.